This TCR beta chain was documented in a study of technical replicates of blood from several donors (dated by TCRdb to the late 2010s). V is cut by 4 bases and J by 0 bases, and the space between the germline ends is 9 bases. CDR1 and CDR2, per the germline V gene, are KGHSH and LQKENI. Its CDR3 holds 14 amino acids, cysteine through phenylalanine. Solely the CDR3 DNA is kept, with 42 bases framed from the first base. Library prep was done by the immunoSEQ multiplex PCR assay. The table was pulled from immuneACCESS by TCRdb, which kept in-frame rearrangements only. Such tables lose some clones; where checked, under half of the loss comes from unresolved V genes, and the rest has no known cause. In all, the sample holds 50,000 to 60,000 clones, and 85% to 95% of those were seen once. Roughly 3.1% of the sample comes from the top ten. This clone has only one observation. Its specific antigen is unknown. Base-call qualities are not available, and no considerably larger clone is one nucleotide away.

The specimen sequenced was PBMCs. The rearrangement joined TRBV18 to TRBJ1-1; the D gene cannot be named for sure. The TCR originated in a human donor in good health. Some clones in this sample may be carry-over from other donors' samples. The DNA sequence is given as TGTGCCAGCTCACTGAGTCCCCTGAACACTGAAGCTTTCTTT. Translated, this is CASSLSPLNTEAFF.